These 30 T cell receptor beta chains originate from one sample sequenced in a study of cytomegalovirus exposure and HLA in healthy donors. 13 Jbeta primers and 60 Vbeta primers were used for the PCR. TCRdb keeps only in-frame clones here, not all; method: immunoSEQ multiplex PCR. Here the sample spans 140,000 to 150,000 clones, about 81% being singletons. Sequencing was done on a sample of PBMCs. The receptors here all came from a man aged 30 to 45 in good health and CMV-seronegative.

A word on this clone: In the same sample, other DNA sequences code for this CDR3. The CDR3 here is CASSLTSGTYNEQFF. CDR3 bases: TGTGCCAGCAGTCTGACTAGCGGGACCTACAATGAGCAGTTCTTC. The V and J genes are TRBV6-5 and TRBJ2-1; TRBD2 agrees at 11 bases. The ends lost 5 bases at V and 2 bases at J; junction bases unmatched: 2. The CDR3 sequence is 15 residues long. The germline V gene has CDR1 MNHEY and CDR2 SVGAGI.

V is TRBV6-1 and J is TRBJ2-2, with D possibly TRBD1 on 6 matching bases. V dropped 6 bases and J dropped 2 bases, with 13 bases sitting between them. Per the germline V gene, CDR1 is MNHNS and CDR2 is SASEGT. The CDR3 consists of 15 residues. In DNA form, the CDR3 reads TGTGCCAGCAGGGGGGACATAGCTAACACCGGGGAGCTGTTTTTT. It is translated as CASRGDIANTGELFF.

The gene calls are TRBV4-2 and TRBJ2-1; 8 bases are a match to TRBD2. J gave up 9 bases and V 0 bases, and 19 bases lay outside the gene matches. Germline V gives CDR1 LGHNA, CDR2 YNFKEQ. The CDR3 has 19 amino acids. CDR3: CASSQDFSRVGLEAGEQFF. The DNA of the CDR3 is TGTGCCAGCAGCCAAGATTTTTCGAGGGTGGGACTAGAAGCGGGTGAGCAGTTCTTC.

V gene TRBV14 combines with J gene TRBJ1-6; 10 bases fit TRBD1. The V and J ends lost 3 bases and 7 bases, in that order; junction bases with no gene match: 6. The CDR3 has 16 amino acids. Germline CDR1 and CDR2: SGHDN and FVKESK. CDR3 residues: CASSQYAGQGNSPLHF. CDR3 in DNA: TGTGCCAGCAGCCAGTATGCGGGACAGGGGAATTCACCCCTCCACTTT.

The chain uses TRBV18 and TRBJ1-2; D is uncertain. V was trimmed by 3 bases and J by 6 bases, leaving 17 bases between them. Germline V CDR1 and CDR2: KGHSH, LQKENI. The CDR3 consists of 15 residues. The CDR3 region is CASSPSEIPDNGYTF. In DNA, the CDR3 is TGTGCCAGCTCACCTTCAGAAATCCCTGACAATGGCTACACCTTC.

V usage is TRBV28 and J usage is TRBJ1-1; 12 nucleotides match TRBD1. The CDR3 extends over 14 amino acids. Trimming took 7 bases from V and 8 from J; bases not matched to a gene: 8. Germline CDR1 MDHEN, CDR2 SYDVKM. The CDR3 reads CASTPGDRGQEAFF. The CDR3 nucleotides read TGTGCCAGCACCCCCGGGGACAGGGGGCAAGAAGCTTTCTTT.

The rearrangement uses TRBV6-6 and TRBJ2-2; tentative D call: TRBD2 (7 bases). Trimming left V 8 bases short and J 6 bases short, with 19 bases between. The CDR3 loop spans 15 amino acids. The germline V gene has CDR1 MNHNY and CDR2 SVGAGI (reference sequence). CDR3: CASGRGGSGPGELFF. The CDR3, as DNA: TGTGCCAGCGGCCGCGGGGGCTCAGGGCCCGGGGAGCTGTTTTTT.

This clone has only a few counts. The CDR3 coding sequence is TGCGCCAGCAGCCCGGGGGGGCGGGGGGCCAACGTCCTGACTTTC. It codes for CASSPGGRGANVLTF. The chain couples TRBV5-1 to TRBJ2-6, with TRBD2 identical over 8 bases. Germline CDR1 and CDR2: SGHRS and YFSETQ. The CDR3 runs to 15 residues. J lost 4 bases, V lost 4 bases, and 4 bases had no gene match.

V usage is TRBV6-5 and J usage is TRBJ2-7; D is ambiguous. The CDR3 contains 15 residues. Germline assignment: CDR1 MNHEY and CDR2 SVGAGI. Between the trimmed V and J ends, which lost 0 bases and 0 bases, there was a span of 9 bases. The CDR3, as DNA: TGTGCCAGCAGTTACTCGCCGGTGCTCTCCTACGAGCAGTACTTC. Amino acids: CASSYSPVLSYEQYF.

CDR3 in amino acids: CAWSVGAVYGYTF. Here the CDR3 DNA reads TGTGCCTGGAGTGTGGGGGCGGTCTATGGCTACACCTTC. V is TRBV30 and J is TRBJ1-2; D is possibly TRBD1 (6 bases). The germline gives CDR1 GTSNPN, CDR2 SVGIG (reference sequence). Trimming removed 0 bases at V and 4 bases at J, with 9 bases between. The CDR3 sequence is 13 residues long.

The V gene is TRBV6-5, the J gene TRBJ1-2, with D possibly matching TRBD1 (5 bases). The CDR3 totals 15 residues. V was trimmed by 0 bases and J by 7 bases, leaving 15 bases between them. Germline-derived CDR1 and CDR2 are MNHEY and SVGAGI. DNA for the CDR3: TGTGCCAGCAGTTACTCGACGTTGGGGGGAGGTGGCTACACCTTC. Translating it yields CASSYSTLGGGGYTF.

The gene calls are TRBV30 and TRBJ1-2, with 11 bases matching TRBD1. The CDR3 loop spans 13 amino acids. Germline CDR1 reads GTSNPN; CDR2 reads SVGIG (reference sequence). Germline trimming cut 5 bases from V and 7 bases from J; bases unmatched to any gene: 6. The CDR3 nucleotides read TGTGCCTGGTTGGCCGGGACAGGGGGTGGCTACACCTTC. It yields the protein CAWLAGTGGGYTF.

J is TRBJ2-7 and V is TRBV29-1; the match to TRBD1 covers 8 bases. This CDR3 spans 13 amino acids. The ends lost 4 bases at V and 0 bases at J; junction bases unmatched: 2. The germline CDR1 and CDR2 sequences are SQVTM and ANQGSEA. CDR3: CSVGDRFSYEQYF. CDR3 coding DNA: TGCAGCGTTGGGGACAGGTTCTCCTACGAGCAGTACTTC.

The chain joins TRBV5-1 to TRBJ1-1, with 8 bases fitting TRBD1. V shed 5 bases and J 8 bases; nucleotides not matched to a gene: 14. The CDR3 covers 15 residues. The V gene's germline CDR1 is SGHRS and CDR2 YFSETQ. The CDR3 spells CASRLGWTGSMEAFF. CDR3 sequence (DNA): TGCGCCAGCAGATTAGGATGGACAGGGAGTATGGAAGCTTTCTTT.

The rearrangement uses TRBV30 and TRBJ2-5; D gene uncertain. V shed 0 bases and J shed 1 base, with 6 bases lying between them. Germline V CDR1 and CDR2: GTSNPN, SVGIG (reference sequence). This CDR3 is built from 13 residues. This CDR3 is CAWSVRRQETQYF. The CDR3 bases are TGTGCCTGGAGTGTCAGGCGCCAAGAGACCCAGTACTTC.

J is TRBJ2-1 and V is TRBV2, with TRBD2 as a possible D gene (6 bases). The CDR3 runs to 12 residues. The germline CDR1 and CDR2 sequences are SNHLY and FYNNEI. Trimming cost V 4 bases and J 10 bases, with 11 bases left between them. This CDR3 reads CASSVGGSEQFF. In DNA form, the CDR3 reads TGTGCCAGCAGTGTGGGGGGTTCGGAGCAGTTCTTC.

This chain uses TRBV7-8 with TRBJ1-4; D is ambiguous. Germline lookup yields CDR1 SGHVS and CDR2 FQNEAQ. This CDR3 is 14 amino acids long. Deletions cut 3 bases from V and 6 bases from J, with 11 bases between. CDR3 DNA: TGTGCCAGCAGCTTGGGCAGGAACTATGAAAAACTGTTTTTT. Translation gives CASSLGRNYEKLFF.

The chain uses TRBV6-6 and TRBJ2-1; 9 nucleotides line up with TRBD2. In germline, CDR1 is MNHNY, CDR2 SVGAGI (reference sequence). The CDR3 extends over 9 amino acids. CDR3 nucleotides: TGTGCAGCGGGAGGACGTGGGTTCTTC. The encoded protein is CAAGGRGFF.

The rearrangement joins TRBV6-5 to TRBJ2-3, with 12 bases matching TRBD2. The CDR3 consists of 15 residues. Losses at the gene ends were 5 bases for V and 4 bases for J; bases not matched to a gene: 4. The germline CDR1 and CDR2 sequences are MNHEY and SVGAGI. The CDR3 nucleotides are TGTGCCAGCAGTCTAGCGGGAGGGATGGCAGATACGCAGTATTTT. Its translation: CASSLAGGMADTQYF.

This clone was found once. The chain is built from TRBV6-5 and TRBJ1-2, with 7 bases matching TRBD1. From germline, CDR1 is MNHEY and CDR2 SVGAGI. The ends lost 6 bases at V and 4 bases at J; junction bases unmatched: 5. CDR3 length equals 13 residues. Written as DNA, the CDR3 is TGTGCCAGCAGGCCAACAGGGGCCTATGGCTACACCTTC. This sequence encodes CASRPTGAYGYTF.

V gene TRBV5-1 combines with J gene TRBJ1-5; D is unclear. V lost 5 bases and J 2 bases, leaving 14 bases between the germline ends. Germline CDR1 and CDR2: SGHRS and YFSETQ. CDR3 length: 15 amino acids. CDR3 in DNA: TGCGCCAGCAGGTCCTCCCCCTCAGGCAATCAGCCCCAGCATTTT. It specifies CASRSSPSGNQPQHF.

The V call is TRBV9, the J call TRBJ2-3; 9 positions agree with TRBD2. Trimming cost V 7 bases and J 2 bases; bases outside gene matches: 5. This CDR3 is built from 14 residues. Germline CDR1 and CDR2: SGDLS and YYNGEE. CDR3 loop: CASALAGFTDTQYF. The CDR3 DNA reads TGTGCCAGCGCACTAGCGGGCTTCACAGATACGCAGTATTTT.

The chain has TRBV6-1 and TRBJ2-7, with 11 positions matching TRBD2. CDR1 is MNHNS and CDR2 is SASEGT in the germline V gene. This CDR3 has 13 residues. Trimming took 6 bases from V and 7 from J; bases not matched to a gene: 5. The CDR3: CASSLGLAGEQYF. The CDR3 DNA sequence: TGTGCCAGCAGCCTCGGACTAGCGGGTGAGCAGTACTTC.

This clone came up a few times. V is TRBV6-1 and J is TRBJ2-7; 12 bases line up with TRBD2. V lost 5 bases to trimming and J lost 5 bases; unmatched junction nucleotides: 7. From germline, CDR1 is MNHNS and CDR2 SASEGT. The CDR3 length is 15 residues. CDR3 coding DNA: TGTGCCAGCAGTTCTAGCGGGAGGGCGTTAAACGAGCAGTACTTC. It codes for CASSSSGRALNEQYF.

The rearrangement links TRBV10-3 to TRBJ1-6; D is uncertain. V was shortened by 6 bases and J by 7 bases, with 19 bases between the two germline ends. There are 16 residues in the CDR3. CDR1 is ENHRY and CDR2 is SYGVKD in the germline V gene. The CDR3 reads CAISSIGPGKNSPLHF. In nucleotides, the CDR3 is TGTGCCATCAGCTCCATCGGCCCGGGGAAGAATTCACCCCTCCACTTT.

V usage is TRBV6-1 and J usage is TRBJ2-7; D might be TRBD2 (5 bases). The CDR3 has 14 amino acids. V dropped 2 bases and J dropped 3 bases, with 11 bases sitting between them. The germline V gene has CDR1 MNHNS and CDR2 SASEGT. The CDR3 region has the DNA TGTGCCAGCAGTGAAAGTACCGCGGGCTACGAGCAGTACTTC. It specifies CASSESTAGYEQYF.

This chain connects TRBV7-8 to TRBJ1-1; 7 bases are shared with TRBD1. Per germline, CDR1 SGHVS and CDR2 FQNEAQ. J lost 1 base, V lost 5 bases, and 10 bases had no gene match. The CDR3 contains 16 residues. CDR3 sequence reads: CASSNRGRAGNTEAFF. The CDR3, as DNA: TGTGCCAGCAGCAACAGGGGCCGGGCTGGGAACACTGAAGCTTTCTTT.

The chain uses TRBV6-4 and TRBJ2-1, with 13 bases that match TRBD2. The CDR3 runs 18 residues. V dropped 5 bases and J dropped 1; count of bases not matched to a gene: 8. The germline CDR1 and CDR2 sequences are MRHNA and SNTAGT. In DNA, the CDR3 is TGTGCCAGCAGTCGAGGACTAGCGGGAGTAGGGTCCTACAATGAGCAGTTCTTC. Translation: CASSRGLAGVGSYNEQFF.

The V and J genes are TRBV9 and TRBJ2-1, with 12 nucleotides matching TRBD2. The CDR3 spans 15 residues. J was trimmed by 9 bases and V by 0 bases; bases with no gene match: 4. CDR1 and CDR2 (germline): SGDLS, YYNGEE. DNA for the CDR3: TGTGCCAGCAGCGTAGGACTAGCGGGGGTGAGTGAGCAGTTCTTC. It specifies CASSVGLAGVSEQFF. The whole variable domain, filled in from reference TRBV9 and TRBJ2-1, reads DSGVTQTPKHLITATGQRVTLRCSPRSGDLSVYWYQQSLDQGLQFLIQYYNGEERAKGNILERFSAQQFPDLHSELNLSSLELGDSALYFCASSVGLAGVSEQFFGPGTRLTVL.

The chain carries TRBV10-1 and TRBJ2-5, with a tentative D call TRBD2 (6 bases). Germline-derived CDR1 and CDR2 are WNHNN and SYGVQD (reference sequence). The CDR3 extends over 15 amino acids. V lost 0 bases and J lost 4, with 12 bases in between. The CDR3 DNA is TGCGCCAGCAGTGAGTCGATCGGGGGACGAGAGACCCAGTACTTC. Its protein is CASSESIGGRETQYF.